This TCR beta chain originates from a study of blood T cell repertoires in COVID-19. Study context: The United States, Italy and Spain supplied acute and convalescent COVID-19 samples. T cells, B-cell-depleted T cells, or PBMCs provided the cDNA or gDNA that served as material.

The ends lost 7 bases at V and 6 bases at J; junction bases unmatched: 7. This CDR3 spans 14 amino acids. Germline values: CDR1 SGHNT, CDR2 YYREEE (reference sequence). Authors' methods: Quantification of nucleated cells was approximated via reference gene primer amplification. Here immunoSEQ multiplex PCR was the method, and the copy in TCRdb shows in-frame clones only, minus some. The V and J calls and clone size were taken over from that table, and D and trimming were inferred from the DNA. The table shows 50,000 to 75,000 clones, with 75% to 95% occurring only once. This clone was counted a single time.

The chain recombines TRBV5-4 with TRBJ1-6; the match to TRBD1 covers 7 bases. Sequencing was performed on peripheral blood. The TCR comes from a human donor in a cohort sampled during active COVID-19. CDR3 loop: CASSQDRTNSPLHF. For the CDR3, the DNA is TGTGCCAGCTCCCAGGACAGGACTAATTCACCCCTCCACTTT.